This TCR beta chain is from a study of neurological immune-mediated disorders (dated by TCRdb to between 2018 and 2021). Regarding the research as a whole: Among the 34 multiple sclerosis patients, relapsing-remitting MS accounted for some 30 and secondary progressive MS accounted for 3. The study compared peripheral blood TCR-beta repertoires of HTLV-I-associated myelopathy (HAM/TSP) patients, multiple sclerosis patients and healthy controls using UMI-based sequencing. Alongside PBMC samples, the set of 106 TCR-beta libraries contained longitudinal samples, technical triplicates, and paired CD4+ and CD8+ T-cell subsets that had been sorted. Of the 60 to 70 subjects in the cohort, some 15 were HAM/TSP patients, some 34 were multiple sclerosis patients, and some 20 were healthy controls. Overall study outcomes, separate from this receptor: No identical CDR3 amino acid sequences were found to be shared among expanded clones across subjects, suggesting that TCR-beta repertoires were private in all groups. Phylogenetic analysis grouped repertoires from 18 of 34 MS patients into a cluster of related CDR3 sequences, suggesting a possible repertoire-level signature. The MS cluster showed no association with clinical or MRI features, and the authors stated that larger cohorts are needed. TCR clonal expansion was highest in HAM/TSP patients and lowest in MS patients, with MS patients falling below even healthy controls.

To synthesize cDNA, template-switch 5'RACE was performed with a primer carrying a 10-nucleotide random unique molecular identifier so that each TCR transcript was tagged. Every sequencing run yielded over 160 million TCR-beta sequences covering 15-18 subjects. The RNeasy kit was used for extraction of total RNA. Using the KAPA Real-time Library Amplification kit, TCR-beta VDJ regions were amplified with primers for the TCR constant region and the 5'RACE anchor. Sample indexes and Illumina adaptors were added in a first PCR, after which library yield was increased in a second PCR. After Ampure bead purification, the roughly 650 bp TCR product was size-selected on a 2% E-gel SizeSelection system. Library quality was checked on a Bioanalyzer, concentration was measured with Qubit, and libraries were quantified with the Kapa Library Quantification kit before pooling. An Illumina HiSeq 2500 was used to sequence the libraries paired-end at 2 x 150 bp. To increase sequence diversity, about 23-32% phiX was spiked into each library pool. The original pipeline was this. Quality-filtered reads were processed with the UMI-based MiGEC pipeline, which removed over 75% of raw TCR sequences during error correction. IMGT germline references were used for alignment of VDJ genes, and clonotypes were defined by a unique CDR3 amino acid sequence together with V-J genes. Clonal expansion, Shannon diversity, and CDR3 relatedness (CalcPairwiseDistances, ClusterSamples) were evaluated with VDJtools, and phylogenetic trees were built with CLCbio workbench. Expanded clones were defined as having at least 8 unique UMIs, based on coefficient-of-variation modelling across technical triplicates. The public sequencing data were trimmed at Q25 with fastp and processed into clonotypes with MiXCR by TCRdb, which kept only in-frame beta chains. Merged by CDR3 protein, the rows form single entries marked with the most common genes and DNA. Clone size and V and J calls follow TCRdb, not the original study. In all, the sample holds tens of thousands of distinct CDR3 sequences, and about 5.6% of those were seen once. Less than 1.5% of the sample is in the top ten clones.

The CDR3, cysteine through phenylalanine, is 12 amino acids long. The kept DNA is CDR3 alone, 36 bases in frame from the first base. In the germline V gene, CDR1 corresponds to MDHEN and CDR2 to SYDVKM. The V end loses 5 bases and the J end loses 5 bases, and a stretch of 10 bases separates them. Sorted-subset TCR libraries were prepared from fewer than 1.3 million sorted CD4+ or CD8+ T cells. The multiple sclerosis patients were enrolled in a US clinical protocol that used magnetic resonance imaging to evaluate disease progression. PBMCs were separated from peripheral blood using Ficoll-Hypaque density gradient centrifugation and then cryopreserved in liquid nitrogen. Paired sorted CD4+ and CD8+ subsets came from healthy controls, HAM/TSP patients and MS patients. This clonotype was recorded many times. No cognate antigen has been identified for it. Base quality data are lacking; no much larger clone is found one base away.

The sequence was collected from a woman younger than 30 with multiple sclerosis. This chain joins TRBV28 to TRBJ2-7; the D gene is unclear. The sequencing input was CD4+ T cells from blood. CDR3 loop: CASSAPPHEQYF. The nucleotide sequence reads TGTGCCAGCAGTGCCCCCCCACACGAGCAGTACTTC.